This TCR beta chain was captured by sequencing in a study of blood T cell repertoires in COVID-19. Study-wide background: From the United States, Italy and Spain came samples of acute and convalescent COVID-19. Nucleic acid was either cDNA or gDNA, and it came from T cells, B-cell-depleted T cells, or PBMCs.

Original processing methods: Researchers report that nucleated cell counts were estimated from reference gene primer amplification. Some clones are missing from TCRdb's copy, which holds only in-frame ones; the method was immunoSEQ multiplex PCR. V, J and clone size are those of that table, while D and trimming were read from the DNA. The sample contains roughly 52,000 clones, 85% of which appear only once. This clone came up a few times. The CDR3 sequence is 15 residues long. Per germline, CDR1 SGHVS and CDR2 FQNEAQ. V was clipped by 5 bases and J by 2 bases; unmatched bases: 6. The clonotype originates from a human donor in a cohort sampled during active COVID-19. The material sequenced was peripheral blood. The genes are TRBV7-8 and TRBJ2-3, with 8 bases fitting TRBD1. The DNA of the CDR3 is TGTGCCAGCAGCCCAACAGGGGGTAACACAGATACGCAGTATTTT. The encoded protein is CASSPTGGNTDTQYF.